This passage covers 26 T cell receptor beta chains from one sample sequenced in a study of PD-L1 blockade in urothelial cancer. Profiled with immunoSEQ multiplex PCR; TCRdb holds only in-frame clones, not every one. The sample lists 15,000 to 20,000 clones, around 91% occurring once. Sample time point: pretreatment peripheral blood. The sample in question was PBMCs, obtained around atezolizumab (anti-PD-L1) treatment. The receptors derive from a man aged 70 or older with urothelial cancer.

The rearrangement links TRBV5-6 to TRBJ1-2, with TRBD1 identical over 7 bases. Germline V CDR1 and CDR2: SGHDT, YYEEEE. J gave up 2 bases and V 4 bases, and 5 bases lay outside the gene matches. The CDR3 runs 14 residues. The CDR3 nucleotides are TGTGCCAGCAGCACGGGACAGACAAACTATGGCTACACCTTC. As protein: CASSTGQTNYGYTF.

CDR3 DNA sequence: TGTGCCAGCAGCGCGAGGGGGGGTCGTCAAGAGACCCAGTACTTC. Its translation is CASSARGGRQETQYF. This sequence joins TRBV9 and TRBJ2-5; tentative D call: TRBD2 (7 bases). Trimming took off 3 bases at V and 2 bases at J, with 14 bases between the two ends. The length of the CDR3 is 15 residues. Germline values: CDR1 SGDLS, CDR2 YYNGEE.

The table lists this clone with a count of one. The V and J genes are TRBV19 and TRBJ1-3; no clear D. Germline V gene lookup returns CDR1 LNHDA and CDR2 SQIVND (reference sequence). V was clipped by 7 bases and J by 0 bases, with 10 bases between them. CDR3 length: 14 residues. The CDR3 region has the DNA TGTGCCAGTAACGAGGGCAGCTCTGGAAACACCATATATTTT. This translates into CASNEGSSGNTIYF.

The chain uses TRBV5-1 and TRBJ1-6; possibly TRBD1 for D (5 bases). V was pared by 0 bases and J by 5 bases, with 6 bases between. CDR3 length equals 14 residues. Per germline, CDR1 SGHRS and CDR2 YFSETQ. The DNA for the CDR3 is TGCGCCAGCAGCTTGGAAGGGGATAATTCACCCCTCCACTTT. As protein: CASSLEGDNSPLHF.

This clone was detected once. The V gene is TRBV19, the J gene TRBJ1-3; 7 bases map to TRBD1. Trimming took 7 bases from V and 4 from J; bases not matched to a gene: 7. Looked up from germline, CDR1 is LNHDA and CDR2 is SQIVND (reference sequence). The CDR3 extends over 14 amino acids. The CDR3 DNA follows: TGTGCCAGTATCGCCCGGACAGGAGGAAACACCATATATTTT. The encoded protein is CASIARTGGNTIYF.

V is TRBV11-2 and J is TRBJ2-5; TRBD2 matches 7 bases. Trimming took 3 bases from V and 3 from J; bases not matched to a gene: 7. This CDR3 region has 15 residues. CDR1 SGHAT and CDR2 FQNNGV come from the germline V gene. CDR3 residues: CASSFGLAEEETQYF. For the CDR3, the DNA is TGTGCCAGCAGCTTCGGGCTAGCGGAAGAAGAGACCCAGTACTTC.

The chain recombines TRBV12-5 with TRBJ1-2; TRBD1 aligns across 7 bases. The CDR3 is made up of 15 amino acids. V gave up 1 base and J gave up 4 bases; unmatched junction bases: 6. Germline CDR1 is LGHNT and CDR2 is FRNRAP. This chain's CDR3 is CASGLDPRTGYGYTF. The CDR3 coding sequence is TGTGCTAGTGGTTTGGACCCCAGGACAGGCTATGGCTACACCTTC. The full variable domain, with the rest looked up from reference TRBV12-5 and TRBJ1-2, is DARVTQTPRHKVTEMGQEVTMRCQPILGHNTVFWYRQTMMQGLELLAYFRNRAPLDDSGMPKDRFSAEMPDATLATLKIQPSEPRDSAVYFCASGLDPRTGYGYTFGSGTRLTVV.

V usage is TRBV15 and J usage is TRBJ2-7; possibly TRBD2 for D (5 bases). The V gene's germline CDR1 is LNHNV and CDR2 YYDKDF (reference sequence). The V gene lost 5 bases and the J gene lost 5 bases, with 13 bases spanning the gap. The CDR3 runs 13 residues. In nucleotides, the CDR3 is TGTGCCACCAGCGAACGGACTCGGGACGAGCAGTACTTC. The encoded protein is CATSERTRDEQYF.

The chain recombines TRBV5-1 with TRBJ2-3; D unresolved. This CDR3 is built from 16 residues. The germline CDR1 and CDR2 sequences are SGHRS and YFSETQ. Trimming left V 2 bases short and J 2 bases short, with 15 bases between. The CDR3 nucleotides are TGCGCCAGCAGCTTTTACCCCGACGGGTACACAGATACGCAGTATTTT. Protein sequence: CASSFYPDGYTDTQYF.

This sequence joins TRBV6-1 and TRBJ1-1; D unresolved. Germline V lookup: CDR1 MNHNS, CDR2 SASEGT. The V gene lost 4 bases and the J gene lost 11 bases, with 26 bases spanning the gap. The CDR3 spans 16 residues. CDR3 in DNA: TGTGCCAGCAGTGGAGCCCCGTTCGGCGCGACGGGTGGGGCTTTCTTT. It codes for CASSGAPFGATGGAFF.

The rearrangement links TRBV21-1 to TRBJ1-1; the D segment call TRBD1 is taken from the table without a DNA check. TRBV21-1 is shown as a pseudogene. The CDR3 covers 15 residues. The CDR3 coding sequence is TGTGCCAGCAGCACACAGGACAGTGAGGACACTGAAGCTTTCTTT. It is translated as CASSTQDSEDTEAFF.

In DNA form, the CDR3 reads TGTGCCAGTAGTATAGATCCATTCTACGAGCAGTACTTC. Protein: CASSIDPFYEQYF. The chain has TRBV19 and TRBJ2-7; D gene unclear. Between the trimmed V and J ends, which lost 0 bases and 3 bases, there was a span of 6 bases. Germline V gene lookup returns CDR1 LNHDA and CDR2 SQIVND (reference sequence). CDR3 length equals 13 residues.

The V call is TRBV10-3, the J call TRBJ2-7; a weak D match, TRBD1 (6 bases). Germline-derived CDR1 and CDR2 are ENHRY and SYGVKD. This CDR3 region has 13 residues. Trimming stripped 5 bases from V and 3 bases from J, with 11 bases between. The DNA of the CDR3 is TGTGCCATCAGTACCGGGACACACTACGAGCAGTACTTC. Encoded protein: CAISTGTHYEQYF.

V usage is TRBV20-1 and J usage is TRBJ2-7; D is perhaps TRBD1 (5 bases). V was shortened by 0 bases and J by 7 bases, with 7 bases between the two germline ends. The germline V gene encodes CDR1 DFQATT and CDR2 SNEGSKA (reference sequence). This CDR3 spans 11 amino acids. CDR3 DNA sequence: TGCAGTGCTAGAGAGGGGCGAGAGCAGTACTTC. Encoded protein: CSAREGREQYF.

This chain joins TRBV19 and TRBJ1-2; 7 positions agree with TRBD1. This CDR3 comprises 14 residues. V trimming: 1 base; J trimming: 4 bases; junction bases outside the gene matches: 3. The V gene's germline CDR1 is LNHDA and CDR2 SQIVND (reference sequence). As DNA, the CDR3 is TGTGCCAGTAGTATAGTCGGACAGGCCTATGGCTACACCTTC. It codes for CASSIVGQAYGYTF. Looking up the rest from reference TRBV19 and TRBJ1-2 gives the full variable domain: DGGITQSPKYLFRKEGQNVTLSCEQNLNHDAMYWYRQDPGQGLRLIYYSQIVNDFQKGDIAEGYSVSREKKESFPLTVTSAQKNPTAFYLCASSIVGQAYGYTFGSGTRLTVV.

The chain couples TRBV6-1 to TRBJ2-5; the match to TRBD1 covers 8 bases. V shed 8 bases and J 0 bases; nucleotides not matched to a gene: 5. The CDR3 extends over 14 amino acids. Looked up from germline, CDR1 is MNHNS and CDR2 is SASEGT. The CDR3 reads CASSRQGYQETQYF. CDR3 DNA: TGTGCCAGCTCAAGACAGGGGTACCAAGAGACCCAGTACTTC.

V is TRBV6-1 and J is TRBJ2-3, with D possibly matching TRBD1 (5 bases). Trimming cost V 10 bases and J 5 bases, with 19 bases left between them. The germline V gene has CDR1 MNHNS and CDR2 SASEGT. The CDR3 is made up of 14 amino acids. Here the CDR3 reads CANTAGKRVDTQYF. CDR3 in DNA: TGTGCCAATACGGCAGGGAAGCGTGTAGATACGCAGTATTTT.

The chain recombines TRBV4-1 with TRBJ1-4, with D perhaps TRBD1 (5 bases). Germline CDR1 and CDR2: MGHRA and YSYEKL. V lost 0 bases to trimming and J lost 7 bases, with 15 bases between them. The CDR3 has 16 amino acids. CDR3 residues: CASSQDVGGVGEKLFF. CDR3 DNA: TGCGCCAGCAGCCAAGATGTCGGGGGTGTTGGTGAAAAACTGTTTTTT.

This clone was observed a handful of times. This chain links TRBV11-2 with TRBJ1-2; tentative D call: TRBD1 (5 bases). V was clipped by 1 base and J by 2 bases, with 8 bases between them. CDR1 SGHAT and CDR2 FQNNGV come from the germline V gene. There are 14 residues in the CDR3. The CDR3, as DNA: TGTGCCAGCAGCTTAGGGGCAGGGAACTATGGCTACACCTTC. Translated, it gives CASSLGAGNYGYTF.

The chain combines TRBV5-1 with TRBJ2-7; D perhaps matches TRBD1 (6 bases). Between the trimmed V and J ends, which lost 1 base and 2 bases, there was a span of 10 bases. CDR1 and CDR2 from the germline V gene are SGHRS and YFSETQ. This CDR3 spans 14 amino acids. The CDR3: CASSLSGQAYEQYF. In DNA form, the CDR3 reads TGCGCCAGCAGCTTGTCGGGACAAGCCTACGAGCAGTACTTC.

The chain couples TRBV2 to TRBJ2-3; D might be TRBD2 (6 bases). This CDR3 contains 14 residues. The V gene's germline CDR1 is SNHLY and CDR2 FYNNEI. V lost 4 bases and J lost 0, with 8 bases in between. CDR3 sequence (DNA): TGTGCCAGCAGTGTAGCGGAGAGCACAGATACGCAGTATTTT. Translating gives CASSVAESTDTQYF.

The chain carries TRBV2 and TRBJ2-1; no clear D. CDR1 is SNHLY, CDR2 FYNNEI, per germline. The CDR3 contains 12 residues. Between the trimmed V and J ends, which lost 5 bases and 7 bases, there was a span of 9 bases. CDR3 sequence reads: CASSLRWNEQFF. The CDR3 coding sequence is TGTGCCAGCAGTTTGCGTTGGAATGAGCAGTTCTTC.

This chain links TRBV5-1 with TRBJ2-1, with TRBD2 identical over 12 bases. The CDR3 sequence is 14 residues long. Trimming took 6 bases from V and 4 from J; bases not matched to a gene: 2. From germline, CDR1 is SGHRS and CDR2 YFSETQ. Written as DNA, the CDR3 is TGCGCCAGCAACCTAGCGGGGGGGTACAATGAGCAGTTCTTC. Amino acids: CASNLAGGYNEQFF.

CDR3 nucleotides: TGCGCCAGCAGTGAATCCAGGGCAACTGAAGCTTTCTTT. As protein: CASSESRATEAFF. V and J are TRBV10-1 and TRBJ1-1; D might be TRBD1 (5 bases). Trimming left V 3 bases short and J 5 bases short, with 10 bases between. Germline V gives CDR1 WNHNN, CDR2 SYGVQD (reference sequence). The CDR3 totals 13 residues.

The chain carries TRBV19 and TRBJ1-6, with D perhaps TRBD1 (6 bases). This CDR3 is built from 13 residues. The germline gives CDR1 LNHDA, CDR2 SQIVND (reference sequence). The ends were cut back, 5 bases at V and 7 bases at J, with 9 bases in the middle. CDR3 residues: CASSEGQNSPLHF. Here the CDR3 DNA reads TGTGCCAGTAGTGAGGGACAAAATTCACCCCTCCACTTT.

The rearrangement uses TRBV7-8 and TRBJ2-3; weak D call: TRBD1 (8 bases). The V and J ends lost 4 bases and 2 bases respectively, with 13 bases between them. Germline V gene sequence: CDR1 SGHVS, CDR2 FQNEAQ. This CDR3 comprises 15 residues. In DNA form, the CDR3 reads TGTGCCAGCAGCTATACAGGGGGGGTCACAGATACGCAGTATTTT. Residues: CASSYTGGVTDTQYF. Complete variable domain (other parts from reference TRBV7-8 and TRBJ2-3): GAGVSQSPRYKVAKRGQDVALRCDPISGHVSLFWYQQALGQGPEFLTYFQNEAQLDKSGLPSDRFFAERPEGSVSTLKIQRTQQEDSAVYLCASSYTGGVTDTQYFGPGTRLTVL.